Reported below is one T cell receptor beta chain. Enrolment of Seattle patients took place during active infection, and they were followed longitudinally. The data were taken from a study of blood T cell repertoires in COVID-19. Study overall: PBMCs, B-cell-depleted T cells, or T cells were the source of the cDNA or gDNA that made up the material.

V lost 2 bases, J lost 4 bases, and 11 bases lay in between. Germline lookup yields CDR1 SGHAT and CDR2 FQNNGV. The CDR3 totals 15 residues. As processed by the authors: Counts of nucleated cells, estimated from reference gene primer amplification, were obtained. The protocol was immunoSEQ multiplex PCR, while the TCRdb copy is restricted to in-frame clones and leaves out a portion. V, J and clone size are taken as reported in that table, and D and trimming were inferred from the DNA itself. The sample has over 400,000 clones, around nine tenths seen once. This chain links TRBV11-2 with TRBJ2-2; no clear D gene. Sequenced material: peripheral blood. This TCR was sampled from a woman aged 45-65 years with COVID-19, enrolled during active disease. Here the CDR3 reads CASSLPGTPTGELFF. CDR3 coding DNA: TGTGCCAGCAGCTTACCAGGTACACCCACCGGGGAGCTGTTTTTT.